The 30 T cell receptor beta chains presented below share a single source sample, sequenced in a study of control samples from healthy donors and cancer patients. Clones were read by immunoSEQ multiplex PCR, and TCRdb kept only the in-frame ones, dropping some. The repertoire holds 390,000 or so clones, with over 75% as singletons. Sequences were obtained from PBMCs. These receptors all stem from a man aged 40-49 years with head and neck cancer.

This chain links TRBV7-2 with TRBJ2-6; D is ambiguous. There are 17 residues in the CDR3. The germline gives CDR1 SGHTA, CDR2 FQGNSA. Trimming left V 5 bases short and J 0 bases short, with 14 bases between. The CDR3 region is CASSARNPSSGANVLTF. The CDR3 DNA is TGTGCCAGCAGCGCGCGAAACCCGAGCTCTGGGGCCAACGTCCTGACTTTC. Combining the CDR3 with reference TRBV7-2 and TRBJ2-6 gives the whole variable domain GAGVSQSPSNKVTEKGKDVELRCDPISGHTALYWYRQSLGQGLEFLIYFQGNSAPDKSGLPSDRFSAERTGGSVSTLTIQRTQQEDSAVYLCASSARNPSSGANVLTFGAGSRLTVL.

This clone was detected only once. An end of the junction differs from the germline gene, which may be a read error. The rearrangement links TRBV27 to TRBJ2-7; tentatively, D is TRBD2 (5 bases). Germline assignment: CDR1 MNHEY and CDR2 SMNVEV (reference sequence). The CDR3 length is 16 residues. CDR3 region: CASSLSSRASSHEQYF. The CDR3 DNA reads as TGTGCCAGCAGTTTATCGTCTAGGGCTAGCTCCCACGAGCAGTACTTC.

This sequence joins TRBV9 and TRBJ1-6; D uncertain. The germline CDR1 and CDR2 sequences are SGDLS and YYNGEE. The CDR3 contains 14 residues. The germline V and J ends were trimmed by 5 bases and 16 bases, with 22 bases remaining between them. CDR3 protein: CASSPNTFGGLLHF. The CDR3 DNA follows: TGTGCCAGCAGTCCTAATACTTTCGGTGGGCTACTCCACTTT.

This rearrangement joins TRBV27 to TRBJ1-5, with D possibly TRBD1 on 6 matching bases. Per germline, CDR1 MNHEY and CDR2 SMNVEV (reference sequence). The CDR3 is 15 residues long. With 3 bases removed from V and 2 bases from J, the gap between germline ends came to 11 bases. CDR3 bases: TGTGCCAGCAGTTTTAGGGGGAGAGGCAATCAGCCCCAGCATTTT. Protein: CASSFRGRGNQPQHF.

This clone was recorded only once. This rearrangement joins TRBV5-4 to TRBJ2-3; a possible D gene is TRBD1 (6 bases). This CDR3 comprises 15 residues. Trimming removed 4 bases from V and 6 bases from J, with 18 bases in between. CDR1 and CDR2 (germline): SGHNT, YYREEE (reference sequence). The CDR3 bases are TGTGCCAGCAGCCTAGGGGGAGCCTTATTGGATACGCAGTATTTT. Residues: CASSLGGALLDTQYF.

This chain links TRBV2 with TRBJ2-7; tentatively, D is TRBD1 or TRBD2 (6 bases each). The CDR3 consists of 14 residues. Germline V gives CDR1 SNHLY, CDR2 FYNNEI. Trimming removed 2 bases at V and 6 bases at J, with 14 bases between. The CDR3 region is CASSESRGLGEQYF. Here the CDR3 DNA reads TGTGCCAGCAGTGAATCTCGGGGGCTCGGCGAGCAGTACTTC.

This clone has only one observation. The rearrangement joins TRBV30 to TRBJ1-4; D is uncertain. Trimming pared 4 bases from V and 8 bases from J, leaving 11 bases between. The CDR3 consists of 12 residues. CDR1 is GTSNPN, CDR2 SVGIG, per germline (reference sequence). The CDR3 nucleotides read TGTGCCTGGAATGGTCTCGGAGAAAAACTGTTTTTT. Translation: CAWNGLGEKLFF. Complete variable domain (other parts from reference TRBV30 and TRBJ1-4): SQTIHQWPATLVQPVGSPLSLECTVEGTSNPNLYWYRQAAGRGLQLLFYSVGIGQISSEVPQNLSASRPQDRQFILSSKKLLLSDSGFYLCAWNGLGEKLFFGSGTQLSVL.

This clone occurred a few times. DNA for the CDR3: TGTGCCAGCAGTTACATGAACACTGAAGCTTTCTTT. This sequence encodes CASSYMNTEAFF. The V gene is TRBV12-3 or TRBV12-4, the J gene TRBJ1-1; the D is unclear. There are 12 residues in the CDR3. The germline V and J ends were trimmed by 4 bases and 0 bases, with 3 bases remaining between them.

This chain joins TRBV25-1 and TRBJ2-2; tentatively, D is TRBD1 (5 bases). This CDR3 has 15 residues. Per the germline V gene, CDR1 is MGHDK and CDR2 is SYGVNS. V lost 5 bases to trimming and J lost 2 bases, with 12 bases between them. The CDR3 region is CASSSHRSNTGELFF. In DNA form, the CDR3 reads TGTGCCAGCAGTTCCCACAGGTCTAACACCGGGGAGCTGTTTTTT.

This chain uses TRBV7-2 with TRBJ1-3; no clear D. In germline, CDR1 is SGHTA, CDR2 FQGNSA. With 3 bases removed from V and 2 bases from J, the gap between germline ends came to 17 bases. The CDR3 totals 17 residues. CDR3 residues: CASSFGGGVAAGNTIYF. The CDR3 DNA reads TGTGCCAGCAGCTTTGGTGGTGGGGTAGCGGCTGGAAACACCATATATTTT.

The chain is built from TRBV27 and TRBJ2-1; no definite D call. The ends were cut back, 3 bases at V and 0 bases at J, with 12 bases in the middle. The CDR3 consists of 16 residues. Looked up from germline, CDR1 is MNHEY and CDR2 is SMNVEV (reference sequence). Written as DNA, the CDR3 is TGTGCCAGCAGTTTCATCCCTCAGAGCTCCTACAATGAGCAGTTCTTC. It yields the protein CASSFIPQSSYNEQFF.

The chain has TRBV7-3 and TRBJ2-5, with TRBD2 matching 12 bases. CDR1 and CDR2 from the germline V gene are SGHTA and FQGTGA. The CDR3 covers 17 residues. The V segment lost 4 bases and the J segment 5 bases; nucleotides outside the gene matches: 11. The CDR3 sequence: CASSYSSGGAGRETQYF. As DNA, the CDR3 is TGTGCCAGCAGCTACTCTAGCGGGGGGGCAGGAAGGGAGACCCAGTACTTC.

The V and J genes are TRBV7-8 and TRBJ1-3, with D maybe TRBD1 (5 bases). V lost 2 bases and J 3 bases, leaving 14 bases between the germline ends. The CDR3 has 16 residues. CDR1 SGHVS and CDR2 FQNEAQ come from the germline V gene. The CDR3 nucleotides read TGTGCCAGCAGCTTATTGGGACGGGCGGTTGGAAACACCATATATTTT. Its translation is CASSLLGRAVGNTIYF.

The CDR3 protein is CSVDQFDRGDYNEQFF. The CDR3 nucleotides are TGCAGCGTTGACCAATTTGATAGGGGGGATTACAATGAGCAGTTCTTC. The V and J genes are TRBV29-1 and TRBJ2-1, with D possibly being TRBD1 or TRBD2 (6 bases each). The CDR3 sequence is 16 residues long. Trimming removed 3 bases at V and 4 bases at J, with 19 bases between. Germline V gene lookup returns CDR1 SQVTM and CDR2 ANQGSEA.

This rearrangement joins TRBV2 to TRBJ1-4; D unclear. Germline CDR1 is SNHLY and CDR2 is FYNNEI. Between the trimmed V and J ends, which lost 9 bases and 8 bases, there was a span of 10 bases. The CDR3 is 11 amino acids. The CDR3 bases are TGTGCCAGTCCCACTCGAGAAAAACTGTTTTTT. Encoded protein: CASPTREKLFF.

The rearrangement links TRBV5-6 to TRBJ2-2; the D gene is possibly TRBD2 (5 bases). CDR1 and CDR2 from the germline V gene are SGHDT and YYEEEE. V dropped 3 bases and J dropped 6 bases, with 6 bases sitting between them. The CDR3 runs to 12 residues. In DNA, the CDR3 is TGTGCCAGCAGCTCCGGGGCCGGGGAGCTGTTTTTT. This translates into CASSSGAGELFF.

The V call is TRBV5-4, the J call TRBJ2-1, with 10 bases identical to TRBD2. V trimming: 4 bases; J trimming: 3 bases; junction bases outside the gene matches: 4. Germline V CDR1 and CDR2: SGHNT, YYREEE (reference sequence). The CDR3 runs 15 residues. DNA of the CDR3: TGTGCCAGCAGCCCAACTAGCGGGAACTACAATGAGCAGTTCTTC. Protein sequence: CASSPTSGNYNEQFF.

The V and J genes are TRBV7-8 and TRBJ2-1, with D perhaps being TRBD1 or TRBD2 (5 bases each). V was trimmed by 1 base and J by 5 bases, leaving 9 bases between them. The CDR3 is made up of 14 amino acids. CDR1 and CDR2 from the germline V gene are SGHVS and FQNEAQ. The CDR3 DNA reads as TGTGCCAGCAGCTTAGAGATGGGGGACAATGAGCAGTTCTTC. As protein: CASSLEMGDNEQFF.

The rearrangement joins TRBV28 to TRBJ2-7, with 7 bases matching TRBD2. CDR3 length: 14 amino acids. The V gene's germline CDR1 is MDHEN and CDR2 SYDVKM. Losses at the gene ends were 6 bases for V and 6 bases for J; bases not matched to a gene: 11. For the CDR3, the DNA is TGTGCCAGCAGGGAGCGCCATACGGGGGGCGAGCAGTACTTC. It specifies CASRERHTGGEQYF.

The J gene is TRBJ2-7, the V gene TRBV28, with 8 bases identical to TRBD2. Losses at the gene ends were 5 bases for V and 0 bases for J; bases not matched to a gene: 9. This CDR3 has 16 amino acids. The germline V gene has CDR1 MDHEN and CDR2 SYDVKM. In nucleotides, the CDR3 is TGTGCCAGCAGTAATGGACTAGCCGCTTACTCCTACGAGCAGTACTTC. This gives the protein CASSNGLAAYSYEQYF.

The CDR3: CASQGRGQETQYF. The DNA of the CDR3 is TGTGCCAGCCAAGGACGGGGCCAAGAGACCCAGTACTTC. This sequence joins TRBV5-5 and TRBJ2-5; maybe TRBD2 (5 bases). Trimming left V 7 bases short and J 1 base short, with 11 bases between. The germline gives CDR1 SGHKS, CDR2 YYEKEE (reference sequence). This CDR3 comprises 13 residues.

The CDR3 sequence: CASSSTGTGSLYGYTF. Written as DNA, the CDR3 is TGTGCCAGCAGCTCGACCGGGACAGGGAGCCTCTATGGCTACACCTTC. The V gene is TRBV11-2, the J gene TRBJ1-2; 9 positions match TRBD1. There are 16 residues in the CDR3. With V trimmed by 4 bases and J by 4 bases, 10 bases remained unmatched. Per germline, CDR1 SGHAT and CDR2 FQNNGV.

This clone was picked up one time. The sample carries other DNA sequences with the same CDR3. This sequence joins TRBV19 and TRBJ1-3; D remains unclear. Germline lookup yields CDR1 LNHDA and CDR2 SQIVND (reference sequence). The germline V and J ends were trimmed by 4 bases and 2 bases, with 12 bases remaining between them. This CDR3 region has 15 residues. In DNA form, the CDR3 reads TGTGCCAGTAGTACCCAGACGGGGACTGGAAACACCATATATTTT. It yields the protein CASSTQTGTGNTIYF.

The chain uses TRBV29-1 and TRBJ2-2; the D gene could be TRBD1 or TRBD2 (5 bases each). Germline CDR1 is SQVTM and CDR2 is ANQGSEA. The CDR3 totals 13 residues. V gave up 4 bases and J gave up 1 base, with 7 bases separating them. CDR3 in DNA: TGCAGCGTTGGGGACGGGAACACCGGGGAGCTGTTTTTT. Translation gives CSVGDGNTGELFF.

The V gene is TRBV9, the J gene TRBJ2-3, with 7 bases lining up with TRBD1. With 3 bases clipped from V and 0 bases from J, the junction kept 4 bases outside the gene matches. Germline V CDR1 and CDR2: SGDLS, YYNGEE. The CDR3 runs to 15 residues. The CDR3: CASSGRDRSTDTQYF. The CDR3 DNA is TGTGCCAGCAGCGGCCGGGACAGAAGCACAGATACGCAGTATTTT.

The genes are TRBV5-6 and TRBJ1-1; 8 bases line up with TRBD1. The CDR3 sequence is 14 residues long. V shed 4 bases and J 8 bases; nucleotides not matched to a gene: 10. The germline CDR1 and CDR2 sequences are SGHDT and YYEEEE. Here the CDR3 DNA reads TGTGCCAGCAGCGCCGGACAGGGCAGAAGGGAAGCTTTCTTT. As protein: CASSAGQGRREAFF.

The CDR3, as DNA: TGTGCCTGGAGTGTAGACAGGGCGTCCTACAATGAGCAGTTCTTC. It is translated as CAWSVDRASYNEQFF. V usage is TRBV30 and J usage is TRBJ2-1; 7 nucleotides agree with TRBD1. From germline, CDR1 is GTSNPN and CDR2 SVGIG (reference sequence). The ends lost 0 bases at V and 1 base at J; junction bases unmatched: 3. The CDR3 spans 15 residues.

This chain joins TRBV28 and TRBJ1-1; D may be TRBD1 (6 bases). V lost 2 bases and J 2 bases, leaving 9 bases between the germline ends. CDR3 size: 14 residues. Germline V gives CDR1 MDHEN, CDR2 SYDVKM. The CDR3 protein is CASSLRQDNTEAFF. In DNA, the CDR3 is TGTGCCAGCAGTTTAAGACAGGATAACACTGAAGCTTTCTTT.

This rearrangement joins TRBV7-8 to TRBJ2-5, with 7 bases lining up with TRBD1. The CDR3 sequence is 15 residues long. Germline V gene sequence: CDR1 SGHVS, CDR2 FQNEAQ. V trimming: 5 bases; J trimming: 5 bases; junction bases outside the gene matches: 11. CDR3 amino acids: CASSLGQDKWETQYF. CDR3 bases: TGTGCCAGCAGCCTCGGACAGGACAAGTGGGAGACCCAGTACTTC.

V gene TRBV9 combines with J gene TRBJ2-3, with TRBD2 matching over 9 bases. J gave up 4 bases and V 3 bases, and 6 bases lay outside the gene matches. Looked up from germline, CDR1 is SGDLS and CDR2 is YYNGEE. The CDR3 loop spans 15 amino acids. For the CDR3, the DNA is TGTGCCAGCAGCGGAGGCGGGGGGGCGGCAGATACGCAGTATTTT. This sequence encodes CASSGGGGAADTQYF.